These 7 T cell receptor beta chains originate from one sample sequenced in a study of blood T cell repertoires in COVID-19. TCRdb's table, derived via immunoSEQ multiplex PCR, lists solely in-frame clones and lacks some. The data show about 72,000 clones, with 86% seen just once and more than 8% held by the top ten. The sequenced sample consisted of peripheral blood. These receptors were collected from a man younger than 40 with acute or convalescent COVID-19.

The chain recombines TRBV30 with TRBJ1-2, with a weak D call TRBD1 (6 bases). Germline values: CDR1 GTSNPN, CDR2 SVGIG (reference sequence). Trimming stripped 8 bases from V and 2 bases from J, with 9 bases between. This CDR3 has 11 amino acids. In DNA form, the CDR3 reads TGTGCCGACCAGGGGAACTATGGCTACACCTTC. It is translated as CADQGNYGYTF.

This clone has only one observation. The rearrangement joins TRBV7-9 to TRBJ2-2, with D possibly TRBD1 on 6 matching bases. Germline assignment: CDR1 SEHNR and CDR2 FQNEAQ (reference sequence). With 6 bases removed from V and 2 bases from J, the gap between germline ends came to 10 bases. The CDR3 consists of 14 residues. This chain's CDR3 is CASRQGRNTGELFF. The CDR3 DNA is TGTGCCAGCAGGCAGGGGCGAAACACCGGGGAGCTGTTTTTT.

In nucleotides, the CDR3 is TGTGCCAGCAGTTTTATACAGGTAGACTCTGGGGCCAACGTCCTGACTTTC. Amino acid sequence: CASSFIQVDSGANVLTF. The genes are TRBV28 and TRBJ2-6; a possible D gene is TRBD1 (5 bases). CDR1 and CDR2 (germline): MDHEN, SYDVKM. This CDR3 spans 17 amino acids. The V gene lost 3 bases and the J gene lost 0 bases, with 12 bases spanning the gap.

The chain joins TRBV27 to TRBJ2-1; D possibly corresponds to TRBD2 (6 bases). Trimming left V 5 bases short and J 0 bases short, with 14 bases between. The CDR3 consists of 16 residues. Germline loops: CDR1 MNHEY, CDR2 SMNVEV (reference sequence). CDR3 nucleotides: TGTGCCAGCAGTATTCGGGACTTAAGCTCCTACAATGAGCAGTTCTTC. Translation: CASSIRDLSSYNEQFF.

The gene calls are TRBV19 and TRBJ2-7; D gene unclear. Per the germline V gene, CDR1 is LNHDA and CDR2 is SQIVND (reference sequence). The CDR3 totals 13 residues. Trimming took off 4 bases at V and 2 bases at J, with 9 bases between the two ends. CDR3 DNA: TGTGCCAGTAGTAATATGGGCACCTACGAGCAGTACTTC. Translation gives CASSNMGTYEQYF.

The rearrangement uses TRBV19 and TRBJ2-7, with TRBD1 matching 11 bases. Germline values: CDR1 LNHDA, CDR2 SQIVND (reference sequence). V lost 7 bases to trimming and J lost 4 bases; unmatched junction nucleotides: 6. There are 14 residues in the CDR3. CDR3 in amino acids: CASKFGQGAYEQYF. CDR3 DNA sequence: TGTGCCAGTAAGTTCGGACAGGGGGCTTACGAGCAGTACTTC.

V gene TRBV30 combines with J gene TRBJ2-1; possible D gene TRBD1, 6 bases. V lost 3 bases and J lost 4, with 10 bases in between. The CDR3 is made up of 13 amino acids. Germline lookup yields CDR1 GTSNPN and CDR2 SVGIG (reference sequence). This CDR3 is CAWSEQGYNEQFF. In nucleotides, the CDR3 is TGTGCCTGGAGCGAGCAGGGGTACAATGAGCAGTTCTTC.